This TCR beta chain is drawn from a study of HIV-infected patients and healthy controls. General observations from the study: In healthy controls, MAIT alpha CDR3s were common; in HIV+ repertoires, severely depleted. Size-matching overweighted rare events from HIV-infected data when comparing patients with controls.

This clonotype was picked up many times. Its target is not known. No cell fractionation was done, so the repertoire covers all unsorted peripheral blood T cells. The RNA source was a roughly 2.5 ml peripheral blood draw. Alpha and beta constant-region primers primed reverse transcription of 400 to 500 ng RNA. Using multiplexing indices, alpha and beta chain libraries were generated apart by chain-specific third strand synthesis. A 5' RACE adapter with a random hexamer and the SP2 primer site was joined to cDNA. One entry per CDR3 protein, called by TCRdb with MiXCR from the 5' RACE reads. Found here are under 15,000 distinct CDR3 sequences, under 6.5% of them singletons; the top ten hold roughly 3%. Germline V gene sequence: CDR1 DFQATT, CDR2 SNEGSKA (reference sequence). This CDR3 region has 12 residues. Trimming left V 5 bases short and J 5 bases short, with 10 bases between.

This TCR derives from an adult in good health. The chain uses TRBV20-1 and TRBJ1-5; no reliable D call. Sequencing was carried out using blood. CDR3: CSAQSGDQPQHF. The CDR3 region has the DNA TGCAGTGCTCAATCTGGGGATCAGCCCCAGCATTTT.